This T cell receptor beta chain was observed in a study of T cell changes during pregnancy in multiple sclerosis. The assay was immunoSEQ multiplex PCR, and TCRdb's table has in-frame clones only and misses some. Seen here are about 94,000 clones, 85% to 95% observed once, and the top ten hold 0.99%. CDR3 length: 15 residues. The germline V gene encodes CDR1 MNHEY and CDR2 SVGAGI. Trimming at V came to 5 bases and at J to 3 bases, leaving 7 bases not matched to a gene. The material sequenced was peripheral blood, taken after pregnancy. The receptor comes from a female donor with multiple sclerosis, enrolled in a pregnancy study. The gene calls are TRBV6-5 and TRBJ2-1; 7 nucleotides agree with TRBD1. The CDR3 coding sequence is TGTGCCAGCAGTCCATCACGGACAGGCTACAATGAGCAGTTCTTC. As protein: CASSPSRTGYNEQFF.